Reported below is one TCR beta chain. Its specificity is not known. This specimen comes from a study of shared clonotypes between healthy human individuals. Study-level background: Researchers drew samples from two women and a few men aged 18 to 49.

The test was conducted at deep level. Splitting of each subset's genomic DNA was done evenly across several immunoSEQ plates. Measured with immunoSEQ multiplex PCR; TCRdb has only the in-frame clones, and not every one. This sample has about 2 million clones; over 85% occur once, and the top ten carry 0.13%. The CDR3 runs to 13 residues. CDR1 is SNHLY and CDR2 is FYNNEI in the germline V gene. V was pared by 6 bases and J by 7 bases, with 10 bases between. Regarding the study as a whole: Lower generation probabilities were found for non-shared clonotypes than for those shared by all four donors.

Material: naive CD4+ T cells sorted from blood. Subset described: CD45RA+ positively selected. The rearrangement links TRBV2 to TRBJ1-6; a possible D gene is TRBD1 (5 bases). The TCR was taken from a man younger than 30 in good health. This CDR3 reads CASRAQDNSPLHF. For the CDR3, the DNA is TGTGCCAGCAGGGCACAGGACAATTCACCCCTCCACTTT.